This TCR beta chain was sequenced during a study of shared clonotypes between healthy human individuals. Sequencing used immunoSEQ multiplex PCR; TCRdb keeps in-frame clones, though not all of them. The sample has about 1.1 million clones, around 82% seen once. There are 14 residues in the CDR3. The germline V gene has CDR1 SGHDN and CDR2 FVKESK. Trimming pared 4 bases from V and 4 bases from J, leaving 13 bases between. V gene TRBV14 combines with J gene TRBJ1-2; a weak D match, TRBD1 (6 bases). Source material: memory CD4+ T cells from PBMCs. As for subset: CD45RA-negative fraction. The sequence was obtained from a man aged 18 to 29 in good health. Some clones in this sample may be carry-over from other donors' samples. The CDR3: CASSRGARRYGYTF. The CDR3 bases are TGTGCCAGCAGCCGGGGGGCCAGGCGCTATGGCTACACCTTC. The full variable domain, with the rest looked up from reference TRBV14 and TRBJ1-2, is EAGVTQFPSHSVIEKGQTVTLRCDPISGHDNLYWYRRVMGKEIKFLLHFVKESKQDESGMPNNRFLAERTGGTYSTLKVQPAELEDSGVYFCASSRGARRYGYTFGSGTRLTVV.